This T cell receptor beta chain was profiled in a study of T cells in Graves' hyperthyroidism and ophthalmopathy. RNA transcripts provided the source from which TCR beta CDR3 regions were amplified. The HTBI set primed first-round TCR CDR3 RT-PCR. TCRdb called the multiplex PCR reads again in MiXCR, with one record for every CDR3 protein. The sample carries under 400,000 distinct CDR3 sequences, around 14% recorded once. This clonotype was seen many times. What it recognizes is unknown. Study-level findings and limits: Most thyroid clonotypes expanded above 0.001 appeared in blood too.

The length of the CDR3 is 17 residues. Germline CDR1 SGHTA, CDR2 FQGNSA. J was trimmed by 4 bases and V by 4 bases; bases with no gene match: 11. This clonotype was obtained from an older woman with Graves' hyperthyroidism. Sequences were obtained from blood. The chain uses TRBV7-2 and TRBJ2-2; TRBD1 aligns across 8 bases. CDR3 coding DNA: TGTGCCAGCAGCTCCTCCCTAAGGACAGGGTCCACCGGGGAGCTGTTTTTT. This encodes CASSSSLRTGSTGELFF.